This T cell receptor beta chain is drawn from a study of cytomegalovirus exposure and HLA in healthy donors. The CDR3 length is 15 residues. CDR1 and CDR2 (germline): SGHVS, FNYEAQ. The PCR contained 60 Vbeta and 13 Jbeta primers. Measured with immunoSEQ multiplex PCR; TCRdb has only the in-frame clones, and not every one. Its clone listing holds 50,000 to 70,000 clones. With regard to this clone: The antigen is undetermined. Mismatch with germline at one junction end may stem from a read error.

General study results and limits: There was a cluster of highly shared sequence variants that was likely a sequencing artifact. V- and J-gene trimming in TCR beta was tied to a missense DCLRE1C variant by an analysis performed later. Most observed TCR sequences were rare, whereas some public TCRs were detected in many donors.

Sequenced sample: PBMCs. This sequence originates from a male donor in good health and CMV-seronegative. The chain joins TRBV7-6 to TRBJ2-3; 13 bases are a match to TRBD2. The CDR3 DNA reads TGTGCCAGCACCTTACTAGCGGGGGGGCCTGATACGCAGTATTTT. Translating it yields CASTLLAGGPDTQYF.